This passage covers 20 T cell receptor beta chains from one sample sequenced in a study of monozygotic twins with inflammatory bowel disease. TCRdb reprocessed the 5' RACE reads and stores each CDR3 protein as one record, lacking DNA. Seen in this sample are about 450,000 distinct CDR3 sequences; the ten most common clones hold 2.4%. The sequenced sample was blood. The receptors derive from a human donor with ulcerative colitis or Crohn's disease, or a healthy co-twin of an affected twin (not recorded which).

This chain uses TRBV6-1 with TRBJ2-1; TCRdb indicates TRBD1, and absent DNA this call remains unverified. This CDR3 is built from 16 residues. CDR1 and CDR2 (germline): MNHNS, SASEGT. CDR3 in amino acids: CASRPLASVSYNEQFF.

The gene calls are TRBV11-1 and TRBJ2-1; TCRdb designates TRBD2, a call that cannot be tested without DNA. Germline loops: CDR1 SGHAT, CDR2 FQDESV (reference sequence). This CDR3 region has 15 residues. CDR3 protein: CASSLGTSAYNEQFF.

This CDR3 reads CASMLNLEQFF. The chain has TRBV12-3 or TRBV12-4 and TRBJ2-1. The CDR3 covers 11 residues.

This chain joins TRBV20-1 and TRBJ2-3. The germline V gene has CDR1 DFQATT and CDR2 SNEGSKA (reference sequence). This CDR3 region has 14 residues. The CDR3 loop is CSARSVGNTDTQYF.

The CDR3 loop reads CASSSVNTEAFF. This chain uses TRBV14 with TRBJ1-1. This CDR3 has 12 residues. The V gene's germline CDR1 is SGHDN and CDR2 FVKESK.

The V gene is TRBV7-2, the J gene TRBJ1-1. CDR3 length equals 13 residues. CDR1 is SGHTA and CDR2 is FQGNSA in the germline V gene. CDR3 sequence reads: CASSSLKNTEAFF.

V gene TRBV19 combines with J gene TRBJ2-1; with no DNA, the TCRdb D assignment of TRBD2 cannot be verified. Germline CDR1 reads LNHDA; CDR2 reads SQIVND (reference sequence). The CDR3 is 14 residues long. CDR3 in amino acids: CASSMREGPNEQFF.

This chain joins TRBV7-2 and TRBJ2-5; absent DNA, TCRdb's TRBD2 call cannot be checked. The germline gives CDR1 SGHTA, CDR2 FQGNSA. The CDR3 covers 13 residues. The CDR3 here is CASRLAGVETQYF.

The V gene is TRBV20-1, the J gene TRBJ1-5; with no DNA, the TCRdb D assignment of TRBD1 cannot be verified. This CDR3 is built from 13 residues. Germline V gene lookup returns CDR1 DFQATT and CDR2 SNEGSKA (reference sequence). The CDR3 loop reads CSAVQGWNQPQHF.

This chain connects TRBV20-1 to TRBJ2-2; checking the TCRdb D call of TRBD1 is not possible without DNA. Germline-derived CDR1 and CDR2 are DFQATT and SNEGSKA (reference sequence). This CDR3 is 14 amino acids long. Here the CDR3 reads CSARDRGQIGELFF.

The chain combines TRBV29-1 with TRBJ1-1. Per the germline V gene, CDR1 is SQVTM and CDR2 is ANQGSEA. The CDR3 contains 14 residues. The CDR3 spells CSVVGTFMNTEAFF.

V and J are TRBV20-1 and TRBJ2-1; TCRdb lists TRBD1, though no DNA is available to test this call. CDR3 length: 15 residues. Germline assignment: CDR1 DFQATT and CDR2 SNEGSKA (reference sequence). The CDR3 loop is CSAGTPGQNNNEQFF.

This chain uses TRBV3-1 with TRBJ2-1. CDR3 length: 15 residues. In germline, CDR1 is LGHDT, CDR2 YNNKEL (reference sequence). The CDR3 loop is CASSQDVRTDNEQFF.

The chain recombines TRBV29-1 with TRBJ2-3; TCRdb returns TRBD1, unconfirmable since there is no DNA. The germline V gene has CDR1 SQVTM and CDR2 ANQGSEA. The CDR3 loop spans 12 amino acids. CDR3 sequence reads: CSETTGGDTQYF.

The chain employs TRBV6-5 and TRBJ1-2. This CDR3 has 13 residues. CDR1 is MNHEY and CDR2 is SVGAGI in the germline V gene. The CDR3 sequence is CASSYSHKDGYTF.

This chain uses TRBV4-2 with TRBJ1-1. CDR1 is LGHNA, CDR2 YNFKEQ, per germline. The CDR3 extends over 16 amino acids. This CDR3 is CASSQDAQASNTEAFF.

The rearrangement joins TRBV20-1 to TRBJ2-4; TCRdb's D call, TRBD1, is unchecked because there is no DNA. The CDR3 is made up of 15 amino acids. In germline, CDR1 is DFQATT, CDR2 SNEGSKA (reference sequence). The CDR3 spells CSALNRDSVKNIQYF.

V and J are TRBV9 and TRBJ2-7; absent DNA, TCRdb's TRBD2 call cannot be checked. CDR3 length: 14 amino acids. The germline V gene has CDR1 SGDLS and CDR2 YYNGEE. CDR3 residues: CASAGEDGSYEQYF.

The genes are TRBV5-1 and TRBJ1-3. Germline loops: CDR1 SGHRS, CDR2 YFSETQ. The CDR3 consists of 15 residues. CDR3 in amino acids: CASSLTAAAGNTIYF.

V is TRBV20-1 and J is TRBJ1-1; TCRdb indicates TRBD1, and absent DNA this call remains unverified. From germline, CDR1 is DFQATT and CDR2 SNEGSKA (reference sequence). CDR3 length: 14 residues. This CDR3 reads CSAPNQGANTEAFF.